What follows describes a single T cell receptor (beta chain). Antigen unknown. This entry comes from a study of identical twins. Overall study findings and caveats: Cord blood beta clonotypes present at high abundance carried fewer insertions; no such pattern appeared in memory repertoires.

In germline, CDR1 is SGDLS, CDR2 YYNGEE. V lost 4 bases, J lost 5 bases, and 18 bases lay in between. The CDR3 is 15 amino acids. One entry per CDR3 protein results from TCRdb running MiXCR on the 5' RACE reads. This table has hundreds of thousands of distinct CDR3 sequences, roughly 7% appearing once. In addition, the sample was reused for a study of yellow fever vaccine responses in identical twins. From that paper: Reportedly, the T cell response mounted by twins to vaccine seemed partly convergent, partly personalized.

The chain couples TRBV9 to TRBJ2-5, with D unclear. The sequence came from a woman aged 18-30 years in good health. The sample was memory (CD45RO+) T cells sorted from blood. Here the CDR3 reads CASSPRPSLSETQYF. Written as DNA, the CDR3 is TGTGCCAGCAGCCCCCGTCCCTCTCTCTCGGAGACCCAGTACTTC.